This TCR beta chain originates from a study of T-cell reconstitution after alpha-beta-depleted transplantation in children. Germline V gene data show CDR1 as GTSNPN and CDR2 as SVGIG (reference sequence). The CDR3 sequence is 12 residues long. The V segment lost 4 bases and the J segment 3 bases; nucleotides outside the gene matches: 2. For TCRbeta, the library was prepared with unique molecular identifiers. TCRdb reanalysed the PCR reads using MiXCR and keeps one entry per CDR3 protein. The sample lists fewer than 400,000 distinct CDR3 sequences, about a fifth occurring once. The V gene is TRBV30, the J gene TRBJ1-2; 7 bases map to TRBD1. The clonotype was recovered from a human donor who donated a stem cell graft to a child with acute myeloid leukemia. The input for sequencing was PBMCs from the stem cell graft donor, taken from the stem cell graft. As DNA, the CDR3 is TGTGCCTGGACAGGGGGGGACTATGGCTACACCTTC. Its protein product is CAWTGGDYGYTF.